Listed here are 32 T cell receptor beta chains from one sample, sequenced in a study of T cells expressing NK-cell markers. TCRdb reprocessed the 5' RACE reads, with one entry per CDR3 protein and no DNA. This sample's clone table lists a few hundred thousand distinct CDR3 sequences. Sequenced input: blood T cells: a sorted CD56 or NKG2C T cell subset, CD4+ or CD8+ T cells, or bulk PBMC T cells (not recorded which). All receptors derive from a woman aged 45-59 years in good health.

V gene TRBV3-1 combines with J gene TRBJ2-7. CDR1 is LGHDT, CDR2 YNNKEL, per germline (reference sequence). The CDR3 has 14 residues. The CDR3 sequence is CASSQGEKIYEQYF.

The V and J genes are TRBV5-1 and TRBJ2-3; with no DNA, the TCRdb D assignment of TRBD2 cannot be verified. This CDR3 is built from 15 residues. Germline CDR1 SGHRS, CDR2 YFSETQ. CDR3 residues: CASKRTSGGTDTQYF.

The chain joins TRBV20-1 to TRBJ2-3. Germline loops: CDR1 DFQATT, CDR2 SNEGSKA (reference sequence). CDR3 length: 12 residues. The CDR3: CSAAGPTDTQYF.

The chain recombines TRBV2 with TRBJ2-4. This CDR3 is built from 13 residues. Looked up from germline, CDR1 is SNHLY and CDR2 is FYNNEI. The CDR3 spells CASHGGAKNIQYF.

J is TRBJ2-7 and V is TRBV30; TCRdb reports TRBD1, a call that lacks DNA to check it against. The CDR3 totals 14 residues. Germline CDR1 reads GTSNPN; CDR2 reads SVGIG (reference sequence). The CDR3: CAWSGTGRYYEQYF.

This rearrangement joins TRBV11-3 to TRBJ2-5; TCRdb designates TRBD1, a call that cannot be tested without DNA. This CDR3 is 15 amino acids long. The germline CDR1 and CDR2 sequences are SGHNT and YENEEA. The chain's CDR3 is CASSFGTGGRETQYF. The full variable domain, its missing parts supplied by reference TRBV11-3 and TRBJ2-5, is EAGVVQSPRYKIIEKKQPVAFWCNPISGHNTLYWYLQNLGQGPELLIRYENEEAVDDSQLPKDRFSAERLKGVDSTLKIQPAELGDSAVYLCASSFGTGGRETQYFGPGTRLLVL.

The CDR3 is CSAHEVETGTRPPAFF. This chain links TRBV29-1 with TRBJ1-1; the TRBD1 assignment by TCRdb is unverifiable without DNA. The germline V gene has CDR1 SQVTM and CDR2 ANQGSEA. The CDR3 sequence is 16 residues long.

The CDR3 loop reads CASSLANGGNQPQHF. This chain links TRBV7-2 with TRBJ1-5. This CDR3 is built from 15 residues. Per germline, CDR1 SGHTA and CDR2 FQGNSA.

The chain couples TRBV25-1 to TRBJ1-2; TCRdb designates TRBD1, a call that cannot be tested without DNA. The CDR3 covers 12 residues. Germline V CDR1 and CDR2: MGHDK, SYGVNS. CDR3 sequence: CASSEQGPGYTF.

The chain is built from TRBV12-3 or TRBV12-4 and TRBJ2-1; TCRdb's D call, TRBD1, is unchecked because there is no DNA. The CDR3 length is 13 residues. The CDR3 protein is CASSLVRPSAPFF.

This chain connects TRBV4-1 to TRBJ1-5; absent DNA, TCRdb's TRBD1 call cannot be checked. Germline V lookup: CDR1 MGHRA, CDR2 YSYEKL. This CDR3 has 16 amino acids. The CDR3 loop reads CASSQDQTGGNQPQHF.

V gene TRBV11-1 combines with J gene TRBJ1-6; there is no DNA to check the TCRdb D call of TRBD1. CDR1 and CDR2 from the germline V gene are SGHAT and FQDESV (reference sequence). The CDR3 loop spans 16 amino acids. The CDR3 reads CASSHDRVDSDSPLHF.

V usage is TRBV29-1 and J usage is TRBJ2-3; with no DNA, the TCRdb D assignment of TRBD2 cannot be verified. The CDR3 has 15 amino acids. The germline CDR1 and CDR2 sequences are SQVTM and ANQGSEA. This CDR3 reads CSVRTGTSGRGAQYF.

The chain recombines TRBV4-1 with TRBJ2-1. CDR3 length equals 16 residues. CDR1 is MGHRA and CDR2 is YSYEKL in the germline V gene. Here the CDR3 reads CASSQDPGPLGGEQFF.

The V and J genes are TRBV7-6 and TRBJ1-1; TCRdb proposes TRBD1, but this gene call is untestable without DNA. The V gene's germline CDR1 is SGHVS and CDR2 FNYEAQ. The CDR3 consists of 14 residues. The CDR3 sequence is CASSPPGAYTEAFF.

The chain links TRBV15 to TRBJ2-1; TCRdb designates TRBD2, a call that cannot be tested without DNA. The CDR3 sequence is 15 residues long. The germline V gene has CDR1 LNHNV and CDR2 YYDKDF (reference sequence). This CDR3 is CATSRVQLGDNEQFF.

This chain joins TRBV5-1 and TRBJ2-1; the TRBD2 assignment by TCRdb is unverifiable without DNA. The CDR3 is made up of 15 amino acids. CDR1 is SGHRS, CDR2 YFSETQ, per germline. The CDR3 sequence: CASSLVLAGGSEQFF.

The V and J genes are TRBV12-3 or TRBV12-4 and TRBJ2-3; TCRdb names TRBD2, which stays unverified in the absence of DNA. The CDR3 totals 21 residues. CDR3: CASRETPLRTSGRDPTDTQYF.

The V call is TRBV3-1, the J call TRBJ2-5; with no DNA, the TCRdb D assignment of TRBD1 cannot be verified. The CDR3 covers 14 residues. CDR1 LGHDT and CDR2 YNNKEL come from the germline V gene (reference sequence). CDR3: CASSQARGAETQYF.

V and J are TRBV4-2 and TRBJ2-2; lacking DNA, the TRBD2 call made by TCRdb goes unchecked. CDR3 length equals 17 residues. CDR1 is LGHNA and CDR2 is YNFKEQ in the germline V gene. CDR3 sequence: CASSQDFQRDYTGELFF.

The rearrangement links TRBV6-1 to TRBJ2-7. The CDR3 totals 11 residues. Germline V gives CDR1 MNHNS, CDR2 SASEGT. The CDR3 here is CASSRKYEQYF.

The chain couples TRBV20-1 to TRBJ2-3; TCRdb selects TRBD2, and the lack of DNA leaves this call unchecked. This CDR3 is built from 14 residues. Germline values: CDR1 DFQATT, CDR2 SNEGSKA (reference sequence). CDR3 residues: CSAKKGGWSDTQYF.

The chain combines TRBV5-1 with TRBJ2-1. There are 13 residues in the CDR3. Germline CDR1 SGHRS, CDR2 YFSETQ. CDR3 in amino acids: CASSLIRGDEQFF.

The J gene is TRBJ2-1, the V gene TRBV5-1; TCRdb proposes TRBD2, but this gene call is untestable without DNA. CDR3 size: 14 residues. Per germline, CDR1 SGHRS and CDR2 YFSETQ. The CDR3 spells CASRREGSYNEQFF.

This chain uses TRBV4-2 with TRBJ2-1. The CDR3 has 11 amino acids. Germline-derived CDR1 and CDR2 are LGHNA and YNFKEQ. CDR3 region: CASSQVHEQFF.

V is TRBV5-1 and J is TRBJ1-2. The CDR3 runs to 12 residues. The germline V gene encodes CDR1 SGHRS and CDR2 YFSETQ. This CDR3 reads CASSPELGGYTF.

The genes are TRBV20-1 and TRBJ2-2; TCRdb proposes TRBD1, but this gene call is untestable without DNA. CDR3 size: 15 residues. The germline V gene has CDR1 DFQATT and CDR2 SNEGSKA (reference sequence). The CDR3 protein is CSAPGGRATGGELFF.

This chain uses TRBV20-1 with TRBJ2-7; TCRdb picks TRBD2, but there is no DNA to check that call. The CDR3 is made up of 15 amino acids. Germline loops: CDR1 DFQATT, CDR2 SNEGSKA (reference sequence). This CDR3 reads CSASRPSGSSAEQYF.

The rearrangement joins TRBV12-3 or TRBV12-4 to TRBJ1-1; checking the TCRdb D call of TRBD1 is not possible without DNA. There are 15 residues in the CDR3. CDR3 amino acids: CASSSQGTLNTEAFF.

The chain couples TRBV5-5 to TRBJ1-1; with no DNA, the TCRdb D assignment of TRBD1 cannot be verified. CDR3 length: 16 amino acids. CDR1 and CDR2 from the germline V gene are SGHKS and YYEKEE (reference sequence). CDR3 protein: CASSWGHRVENTEAFF.

This CDR3 reads CSARGETGGTDTQYF. The V call is TRBV20-1, the J call TRBJ2-3; the D call of TRBD1 rests on TCRdb alone, since no DNA is present to check it. The CDR3 is 15 amino acids. CDR1 and CDR2 from the germline V gene are DFQATT and SNEGSKA (reference sequence).

CDR3 loop: CASRPTGSRGNEQFF. The rearrangement uses TRBV6-2 or TRBV6-3 and TRBJ2-1; the TCRdb call, TRBD1, lacks DNA for checking. The CDR3 has 15 residues. Germline loops: CDR1 MNHEY, CDR2 SVGEGT.